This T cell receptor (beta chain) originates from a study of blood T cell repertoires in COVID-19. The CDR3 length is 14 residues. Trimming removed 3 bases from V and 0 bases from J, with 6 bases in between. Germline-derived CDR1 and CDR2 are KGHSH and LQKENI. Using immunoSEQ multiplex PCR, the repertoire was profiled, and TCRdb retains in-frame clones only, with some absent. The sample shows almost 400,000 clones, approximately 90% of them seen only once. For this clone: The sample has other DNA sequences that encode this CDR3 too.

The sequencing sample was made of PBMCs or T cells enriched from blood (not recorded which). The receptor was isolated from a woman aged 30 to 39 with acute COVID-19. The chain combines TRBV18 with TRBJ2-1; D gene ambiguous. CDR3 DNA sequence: TGTGCCAGCTCACCTCAGGCCTCCTACAATGAGCAGTTCTTC. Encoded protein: CASSPQASYNEQFF.